This T cell receptor beta chain came from a study of CD4 T cells in lung cancer (dated by TCRdb to between 2018 and 2020). General notes on the study: The study screened blood T cells of NSCLC patients for responses to candidate mutation-encoded neoepitopes and isolated neoantigen-specific CD4+ T-cell clones and TCRs. Tumor and non-adjacent lung tissue were obtained from a handful of patients undergoing curative-intent resections for stage I-III non-small cell lung cancer. Lung adenocarcinoma or squamous cell carcinoma was present in the resected patients, who were aged 60 to 69 at blood donation and were mostly former smokers. Before blood donation, patients had received treatments including platinum chemotherapy, and some received nivolumab or pembrolizumab. Deep sequencing of TCRB was used to follow the frequency of neoantigen-specific clonotypes in tumor resections, non-adjacent lung and cultured T-cell products. Paper-wide results and their limitations: Rather than memory responses to the cancer, some blood-derived responses might reflect cross-reactivity or in vitro priming of naive T cells.

Non-adjacent lung tissue was collected from the same resection as far as possible from the malignant lesion, at least 3 cm away. Receptor libraries were prepared by the immunoSEQ multiplex PCR assay. DNA was isolated using Qiagen DNeasy or QIAamp micro DNA kits, and TCRB was sequenced using the Adaptive Biotechnology human TCRB sequencing kit. TCRB libraries were sequenced on an Illumina MiSeq. The study's own analysis went as follows. The kit provider's software was used to analyze TCRB sequence data, and Fisher's exact test was used to test clonotype templates for tumor enrichment. The source is immuneACCESS, and TCRdb retained only in-frame sequences with V and J called. Part of the clones is not carried over; for the studies checked, unresolved V genes explain less than half of this, and the remainder is unexplained. D and trimming come from the DNA, and the V and J calls and clone size come from that table. The sample records around 11,000 clones, 50% to 75% of which are singletons. The ten most abundant clones make up just over 15% of the sample.

As concerns this clone: Its target antigen remains unknown. Base qualities are missing; no much larger clone stands one base away.

Its CDR3 holds 14 amino acids, cysteine through phenylalanine. Only the CDR3 DNA stays, 42 bases, in frame from base 1. From the germline V gene, CDR1 is KGHSH and CDR2 is LQKENI. V is clipped by 4 bases and J by 2 bases, and the sequence between their germline boundaries is 12 bases long. The sequencing sample was made of normal lung tissue taken away from the tumor. The TCR comes from a man in his sixties with non-small cell lung cancer. This chain is built from TRBV18 and TRBJ2-7; a tentative D call is TRBD1 (6 bases match). The sequenced DNA: TGTGCCAGCTCACACCGGGACACCCCCTACGAGCAGTACTTC. This codes for CASSHRDTPYEQYF.